Listed here are 9 T cell receptor beta chains from one sample, sequenced in a study of CXCR3-negative and CXCR3-positive naive CD8 T cells. UMI-labeled TRB cDNA libraries were prepared by 5' RACE. TCRdb reprocessed the 5' RACE reads; each CDR3 protein has one entry and no DNA is given. Its table lists approximately 130,000 distinct CDR3 sequences. Their antigens remain unidentified. Study observations and caveats: Researchers report that CXCR3-positive naive cells carry more hydrophobic TRB CDR3s than CXCR3-negative naive cells.

Sequenced input: naive CXCR3+ CD8+ T cells from blood. Subset described: CD45RO-CCR7+CD27+CD95- naive CD8+ T cells expressing CXCR3 (TNR3+). These receptors all stem from a human donor in good health. Some clones in this sample may be carry-over from other donors' samples.

The genes are TRBV2 and TRBJ2-1; with no DNA, the TCRdb D assignment of TRBD2 cannot be verified. This CDR3 is built from 17 residues. CDR1 is SNHLY, CDR2 FYNNEI, per germline. The CDR3 sequence is CASSESERGYSYNEQFF.

This chain joins TRBV7-9 and TRBJ2-5; without DNA, the TCRdb call of TRBD1 cannot be checked. Germline V gene sequence: CDR1 SEHNR, CDR2 FQNEAQ (reference sequence). This CDR3 is 14 amino acids long. The CDR3 sequence: CASSLAQGEETQYF.

V usage is TRBV11-2 and J usage is TRBJ2-5. CDR3 length: 11 residues. CDR1 is SGHAT, CDR2 FQNNGV, per germline. CDR3 sequence: CASSNLEAQYF.

The V gene is TRBV6-5, the J gene TRBJ2-1; the TRBD1 assignment by TCRdb is unverifiable without DNA. CDR1 is MNHEY and CDR2 is SVGAGI in the germline V gene. The CDR3 spans 15 residues. This CDR3 is CASSSGEPFDNEQFF.

V usage is TRBV28 and J usage is TRBJ2-1; TCRdb proposes TRBD1, but this gene call is untestable without DNA. The CDR3 has 13 amino acids. The germline V gene has CDR1 MDHEN and CDR2 SYDVKM. CDR3 in amino acids: CASRDKDFSEQFF.

V is TRBV7-6 and J is TRBJ1-1. The V gene's germline CDR1 is SGHVS and CDR2 FNYEAQ. The length of the CDR3 is 15 residues. CDR3 region: CASSSGRDMNTEAFF. Full variable domain (missing parts from reference TRBV7-6 and TRBJ1-1): GAGVSQSPRYKVTKRGQDVALRCDPISGHVSLYWYRQALGQGPEFLTYFNYEAQQDKSGLPNDRFSAERPEGSISTLTIQRTEQRDSAMYRCASSSGRDMNTEAFFGQGTRLTVV.

The genes are TRBV28 and TRBJ2-7; absent DNA, TCRdb's TRBD2 call cannot be checked. Germline CDR1 reads MDHEN; CDR2 reads SYDVKM. This CDR3 is built from 12 residues. Here the CDR3 reads CASGRDSYEQYF.

The rearrangement links TRBV27 to TRBJ2-7; the D call from TCRdb, TRBD1, cannot be confirmed without DNA. This CDR3 region has 13 residues. Germline CDR1 and CDR2: MNHEY and SMNVEV (reference sequence). CDR3 region: CASSFHAPAEQYF.

This sequence joins TRBV7-9 and TRBJ2-2; the TCRdb D gene call, TRBD1, has no DNA to confirm it. The CDR3 contains 17 residues. Germline CDR1 reads SEHNR; CDR2 reads FQNEAQ (reference sequence). CDR3 amino acids: CASSRGPTGANTGELFF.